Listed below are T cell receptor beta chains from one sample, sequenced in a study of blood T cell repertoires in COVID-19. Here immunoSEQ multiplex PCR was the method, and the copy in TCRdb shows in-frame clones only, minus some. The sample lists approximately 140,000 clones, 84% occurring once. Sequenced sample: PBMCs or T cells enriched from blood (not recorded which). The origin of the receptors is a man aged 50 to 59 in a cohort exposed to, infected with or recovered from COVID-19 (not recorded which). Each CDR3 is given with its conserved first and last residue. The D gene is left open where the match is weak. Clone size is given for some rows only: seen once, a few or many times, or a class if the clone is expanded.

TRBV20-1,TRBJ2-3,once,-,TGCAGTGCTCTACCATGGGATACGCAGTATTTT,CSALPWDTQYF
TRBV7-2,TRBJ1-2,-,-,TGTGCCAGCAGCTTAGGGGGCCTGTATGGCTACACCTTC,CASSLGGLYGYTF
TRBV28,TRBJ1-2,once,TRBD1,TGTGCCAGCAGCCACCAAAGGCCGGGACAGGGGGCCTATGGCTACACCTTC,CASSHQRPGQGAYGYTF
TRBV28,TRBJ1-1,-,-,TGTGCCAGCTATGGACTGATTGAAGCTTTCTTT,CASYGLIEAFF
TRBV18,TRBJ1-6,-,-,TGTGCCAGCTCACTGGGCTCACCCCTCCACTTT,CASSLGSPLHF
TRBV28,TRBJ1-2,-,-,TGTGCCAGCGCCCTTGGAGGAAACTATGGCTACACCTTC,CASALGGNYGYTF
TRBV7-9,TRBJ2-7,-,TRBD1,TGTGCCAGCAGCTCAGGGGGCGCGGGCGAGCAGTACTTC,CASSSGGAGEQYF
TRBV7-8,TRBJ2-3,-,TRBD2,TGTGCCAGCAGCCTCCGGGGGGGCGCCACAGATACGCAGTATTTT,CASSLRGGATDTQYF
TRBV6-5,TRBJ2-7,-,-,TGTGCCAGCAATATCAGGGGTGGTCACGAGCAGTACTTC,CASNIRGGHEQYF
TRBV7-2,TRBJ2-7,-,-,TGTGCCAGCAGCTTACAGGGACTGAGCGCCTACGAGCAGTACTTC,CASSLQGLSAYEQYF
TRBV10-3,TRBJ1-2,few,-,TGTGCCATCAGGGCGGGACTTGATGGCTACACCTTC,CAIRAGLDGYTF
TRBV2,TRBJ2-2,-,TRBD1,TGTGCCAGCAGCGGGACAGCCAGGGAGCTGTTTTTT,CASSGTARELFF
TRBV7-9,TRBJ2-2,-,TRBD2,TGTGCCAGCAGCAAGCCTAGCGGGAGCGATACCGGGGAGCTGTTTTTT,CASSKPSGSDTGELFF
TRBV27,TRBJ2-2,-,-,TGTGCCAGCAGTTTCGGTGAGGGCGGGGAGCTGTTTTTT,CASSFGEGGELFF
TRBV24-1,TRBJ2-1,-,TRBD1,TGTGCCACCAGTGATGCCGGGACAGGGAGGGATGAGCAGTTCTTC,CATSDAGTGRDEQFF
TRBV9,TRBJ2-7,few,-,TGTGCCAGCAGCGTAGTCGTCGAAAGCGACGAGCAGTACTTC,CASSVVVESDEQYF
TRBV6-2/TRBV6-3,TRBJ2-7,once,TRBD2,TGTGCCAGCAGTTACGGGACTAGCTCCTACGAGCAGTACTTC,CASSYGTSSYEQYF
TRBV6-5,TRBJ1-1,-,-,TGTGCCAGCAGTTCCTTAACAGCGAACACTGAAGCTTTCTTT,CASSSLTANTEAFF
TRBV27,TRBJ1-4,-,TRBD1,TGTGCCAGCGGCCTTGGGACAGGGAATGAAAAACTGTTTTTT,CASGLGTGNEKLFF
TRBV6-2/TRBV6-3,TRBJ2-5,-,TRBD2,TGTGCCAGCAGCGTCCTTAGCGGGGCGGCGGAAGAGACCCAGTACTTC,CASSVLSGAAEETQYF
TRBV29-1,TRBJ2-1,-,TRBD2,TGCAGCGTTGATGGCTGGGCAGGGAGGGACTTCCTCTCCTACAATGAGCAGTTCTTC,CSVDGWAGRDFLSYNEQFF
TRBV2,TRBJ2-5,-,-,TGTGCCACACCGGGCAGCGGCCAAGAGACCCAGTACTTC,CATPGSGQETQYF
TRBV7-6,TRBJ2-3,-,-,TGTGCCAGCAGCCCCGTGTCAGATACGCAGTATTTT,CASSPVSDTQYF
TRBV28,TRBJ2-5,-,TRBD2,TGTGCCAGCAGTTTATGGACAAGATCCGGGACTAGCGGGAGAATTGCCGAAAAAGAGACCCAGTACTTC,CASSLWTRSGTSGRIAEKETQYF
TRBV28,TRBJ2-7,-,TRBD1,TGTGCCAGCAGTTCTTCCACAGGGGTAGGCGACGAGCAGTACTTC,CASSSSTGVGDEQYF
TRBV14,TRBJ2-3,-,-,TGTGCCAGCAGCCAAGATCCTTTGAGCGAGGTGTCCCATTTT,CASSQDPLSEVSHF
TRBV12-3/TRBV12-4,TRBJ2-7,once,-,TGTGCCAGCAGTCTTGAGAGCTACGAGCAGTACTTC,CASSLESYEQYF
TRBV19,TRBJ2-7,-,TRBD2,TGTGCCAGTAGGGCTAGCGGTTCCTACGAGCAGTACTTC,CASRASGSYEQYF
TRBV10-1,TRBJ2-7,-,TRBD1,TGCGCCAGCAGTGAGACAGGGGTGTTTTCCTACGAGCAGTACTTC,CASSETGVFSYEQYF
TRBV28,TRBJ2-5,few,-,TGTGCCAGCAGTTTGCGACTAGTCGAGACCCAGTACTTC,CASSLRLVETQYF
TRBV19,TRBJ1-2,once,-,TGTGCCAGTAGTATACCGTCAGCCTTACGGGTCTATGGCTACACCTTC,CASSIPSALRVYGYTF
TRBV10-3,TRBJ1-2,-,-,TGTGCCATCAGTGACGCAGCTAACTATGGCTACACCTTC,CAISDAANYGYTF
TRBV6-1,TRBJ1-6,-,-,TGTGCCAGCAGTGAAGGCCTGGCTAATTCACCCCTCCACTTT,CASSEGLANSPLHF
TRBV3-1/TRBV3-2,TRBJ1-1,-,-,TGTGCCAGCAGCCAAGAAAGGACTCTAGGAGACACTGAAGCTTTCTTT,CASSQERTLGDTEAFF
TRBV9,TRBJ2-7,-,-,TGTGCCAGCAGCGTTGGGGAGGCCCTTCACGAGCAGTACTTC,CASSVGEALHEQYF
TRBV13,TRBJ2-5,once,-,TGTGCCAGCAGCTTAGATCTCCCAGGGGCAGCAGAGACCCAGTACTTC,CASSLDLPGAAETQYF
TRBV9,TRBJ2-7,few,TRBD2,TGTGCCAGCAGCGAGGGACTAGCGGGAGTCTACGAGCAGTACTTC,CASSEGLAGVYEQYF
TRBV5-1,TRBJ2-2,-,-,TGCGCCAGCAGTCTAGCAGACGGGGAGCTGTTTTTT,CASSLADGELFF
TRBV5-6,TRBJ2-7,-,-,TGTGCCAGCAGCCCGGAGGCGGCCAGGCACGAGCAGTACTTC,CASSPEAARHEQYF